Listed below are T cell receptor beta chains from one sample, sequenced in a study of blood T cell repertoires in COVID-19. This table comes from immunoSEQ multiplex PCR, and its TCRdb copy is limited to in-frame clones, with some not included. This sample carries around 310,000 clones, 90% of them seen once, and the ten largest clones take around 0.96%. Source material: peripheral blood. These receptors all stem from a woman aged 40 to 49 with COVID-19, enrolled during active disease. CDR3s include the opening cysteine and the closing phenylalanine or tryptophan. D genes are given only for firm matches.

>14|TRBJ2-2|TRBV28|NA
CATLLSGGTGELFF
TGTGCCACCCTCCTCTCCGGGGGCACCGGGGAGCTGTTTTTT
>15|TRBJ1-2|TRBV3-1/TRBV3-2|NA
CASSQERGISYGYTF
TGTGCCAGCAGCCAAGAACGAGGGATAAGCTATGGCTACACCTTC
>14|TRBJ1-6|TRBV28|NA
CASSPWAELSPLHF
TGTGCCAGCAGTCCCTGGGCCGAACTTTCACCCCTCCACTTT
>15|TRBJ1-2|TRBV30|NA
CAWSVFGEPNYGYTF
TGTGCCTGGAGTGTGTTTGGGGAGCCGAATTATGGCTACACCTTC
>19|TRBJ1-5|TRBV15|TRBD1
CATSRGQVRHDGSNQPQHF
TGTGCCACCAGCAGGGGACAGGTGAGGCATGATGGCAGCAATCAGCCCCAGCATTTT
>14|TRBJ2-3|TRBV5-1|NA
CASSLTPGTDTQYF
TGCGCCAGCAGCTTGACTCCGGGCACAGATACGCAGTATTTT
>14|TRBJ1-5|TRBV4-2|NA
CASSPHTGLQPQHF
TGTGCCAGCAGCCCCCATACAGGGTTGCAGCCCCAGCATTTT
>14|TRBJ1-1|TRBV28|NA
CASSLRSIRAEAFF
TGTGCCAGCAGTTTAAGGTCCATACGGGCTGAAGCTTTCTTT
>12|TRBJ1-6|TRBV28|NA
CASREGGVNLHF
TGTGCCAGCAGGGAGGGGGGGGTGAACCTCCACTTT
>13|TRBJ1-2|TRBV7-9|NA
CASSLAGARGYTF
TGTGCCAGCAGCTTAGCAGGGGCGCGTGGCTACACCTTC
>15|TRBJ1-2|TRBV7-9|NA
CASSSRDKSNYGYTF
TGTGCCAGCAGCTCCAGAGACAAGTCTAACTATGGCTACACCTTC
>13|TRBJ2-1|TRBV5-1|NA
CASSSRGHNEQFF
TGCGCCAGCAGCTCCAGGGGCCACAATGAGCAGTTCTTC
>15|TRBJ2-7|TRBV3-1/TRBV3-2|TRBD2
CAKHLAGGHAYEQYF
TGTGCCAAACACCTAGCGGGAGGGCACGCTTACGAGCAGTACTTC
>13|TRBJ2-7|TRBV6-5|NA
CASSIGSFYEQYF
TGTGCCAGCAGTATCGGGTCTTTCTACGAGCAGTACTTC
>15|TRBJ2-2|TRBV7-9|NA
CASSLATTTGGELFF
TGTGCCAGCAGCTTAGCGACAACCACCGGCGGGGAGCTGTTTTTT
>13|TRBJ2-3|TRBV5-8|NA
CASSPGLRDTQYF
TGTGCCAGCAGCCCGGGACTTCGAGATACGCAGTATTTT
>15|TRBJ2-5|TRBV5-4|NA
CASSLAIGSQETQYF
TGTGCCAGCAGCTTGGCCATTGGCAGCCAAGAGACCCAGTACTTC
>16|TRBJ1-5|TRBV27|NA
CASSLWGVPSEQPQHF
TGTGCCAGCAGTTTATGGGGGGTCCCCTCGGAACAGCCCCAGCATTTT
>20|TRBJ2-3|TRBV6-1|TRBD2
CASSERGGHGTRGRTDTQYF
TGTGCCAGCAGTGAACGGGGAGGGCACGGAACCAGAGGACGCACAGATACGCAGTATTTT